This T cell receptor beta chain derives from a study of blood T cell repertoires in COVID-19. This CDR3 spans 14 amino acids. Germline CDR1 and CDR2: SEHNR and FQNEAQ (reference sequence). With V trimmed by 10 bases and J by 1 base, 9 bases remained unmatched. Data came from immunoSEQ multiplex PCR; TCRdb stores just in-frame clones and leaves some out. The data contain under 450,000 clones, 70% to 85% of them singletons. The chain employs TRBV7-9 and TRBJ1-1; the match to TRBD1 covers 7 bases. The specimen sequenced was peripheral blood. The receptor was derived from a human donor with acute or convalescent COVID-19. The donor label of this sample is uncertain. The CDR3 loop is CATGDRRQNTEAFF. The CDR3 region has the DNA TGTGCCACCGGGGACAGACGACAGAACACTGAAGCTTTCTTT.